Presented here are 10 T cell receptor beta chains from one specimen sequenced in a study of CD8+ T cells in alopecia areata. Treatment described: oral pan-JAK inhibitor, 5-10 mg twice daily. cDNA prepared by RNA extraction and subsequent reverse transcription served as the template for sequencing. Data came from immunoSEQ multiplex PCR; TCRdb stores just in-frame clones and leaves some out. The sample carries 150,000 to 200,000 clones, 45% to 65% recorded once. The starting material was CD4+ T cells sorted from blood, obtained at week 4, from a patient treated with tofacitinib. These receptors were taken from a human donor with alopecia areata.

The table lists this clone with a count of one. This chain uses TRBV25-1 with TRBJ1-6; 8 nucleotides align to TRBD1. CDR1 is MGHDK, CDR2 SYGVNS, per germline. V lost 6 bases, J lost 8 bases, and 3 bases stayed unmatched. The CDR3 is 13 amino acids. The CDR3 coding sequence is TGTGCCAGCAGAGGGACAGGAGATTCACCCCTCCACTTT. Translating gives CASRGTGDSPLHF.

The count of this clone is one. Here the CDR3 reads CASSLDLSGANVLTF. The CDR3 DNA follows: TGTGCCAGCAGCTTAGACCTCTCTGGGGCCAACGTCCTGACTTTC. V gene TRBV5-6 combines with J gene TRBJ2-6; no clear D gene. Germline V gene sequence: CDR1 SGHDT, CDR2 YYEEEE. Trimming shortened V by 2 bases and J by 0 bases, and 6 bases separated the two germline ends. The CDR3 runs 15 residues.

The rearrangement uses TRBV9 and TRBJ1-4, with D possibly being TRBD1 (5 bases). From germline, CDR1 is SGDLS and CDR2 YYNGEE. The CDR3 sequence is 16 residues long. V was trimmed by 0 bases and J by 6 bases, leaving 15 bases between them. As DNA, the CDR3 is TGTGCCAGCAGCGTAGGCGTGGGGCAGGAGCATGAAAAACTGTTTTTT. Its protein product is CASSVGVGQEHEKLFF.

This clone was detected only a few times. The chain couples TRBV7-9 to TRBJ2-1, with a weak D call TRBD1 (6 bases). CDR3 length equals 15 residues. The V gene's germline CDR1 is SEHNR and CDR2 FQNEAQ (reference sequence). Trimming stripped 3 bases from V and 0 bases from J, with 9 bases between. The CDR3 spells CASSFKGDSYNEQFF. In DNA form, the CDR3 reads TGTGCCAGCAGCTTCAAGGGGGACTCCTACAATGAGCAGTTCTTC.

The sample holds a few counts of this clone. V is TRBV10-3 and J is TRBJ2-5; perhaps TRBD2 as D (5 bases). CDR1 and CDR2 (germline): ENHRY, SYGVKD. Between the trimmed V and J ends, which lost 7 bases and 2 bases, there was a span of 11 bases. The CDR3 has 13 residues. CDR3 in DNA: TGTGCCATCAACCACGGGGAGCAAGAGACCCAGTACTTC. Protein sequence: CAINHGEQETQYF.

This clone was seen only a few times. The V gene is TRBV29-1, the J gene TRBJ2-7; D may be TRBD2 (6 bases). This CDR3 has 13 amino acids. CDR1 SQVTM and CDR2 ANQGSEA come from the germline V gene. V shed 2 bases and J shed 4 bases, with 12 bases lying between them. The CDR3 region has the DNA TGCAGCGTTGAAAGGGGAGGAAGGTACGAGCAGTACTTC. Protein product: CSVERGGRYEQYF.

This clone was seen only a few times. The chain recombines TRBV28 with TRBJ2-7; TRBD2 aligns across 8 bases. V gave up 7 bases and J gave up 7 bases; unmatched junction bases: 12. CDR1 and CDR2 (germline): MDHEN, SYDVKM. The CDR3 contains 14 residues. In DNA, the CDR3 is TGTGCCAGCAAGCCGGGCGGGGGGACCGGGGAGCAGTACTTC. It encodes CASKPGGGTGEQYF. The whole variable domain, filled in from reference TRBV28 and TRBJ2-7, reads DVKVTQSSRYLVKRTGEKVFLECVQDMDHENMFWYRQDPGLGLRLIYFSYDVKMKEKGDIPEGYSVSREKKERFSLILESASTNQTSMYLCASKPGGGTGEQYFGPGTRLTVT.

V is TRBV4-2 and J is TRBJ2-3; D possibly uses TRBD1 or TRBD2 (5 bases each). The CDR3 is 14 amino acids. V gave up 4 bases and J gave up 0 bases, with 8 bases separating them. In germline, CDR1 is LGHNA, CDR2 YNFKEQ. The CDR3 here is CASSPGASTDTQYF. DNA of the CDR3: TGTGCCAGCAGCCCCGGGGCCAGCACAGATACGCAGTATTTT.

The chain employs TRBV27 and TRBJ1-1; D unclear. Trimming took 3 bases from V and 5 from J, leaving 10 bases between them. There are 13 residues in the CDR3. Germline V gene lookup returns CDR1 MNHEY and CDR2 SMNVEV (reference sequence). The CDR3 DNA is TGTGCCAGCAGTTTCCAACCGGGAACTGAAGCTTTCTTT. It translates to CASSFQPGTEAFF.

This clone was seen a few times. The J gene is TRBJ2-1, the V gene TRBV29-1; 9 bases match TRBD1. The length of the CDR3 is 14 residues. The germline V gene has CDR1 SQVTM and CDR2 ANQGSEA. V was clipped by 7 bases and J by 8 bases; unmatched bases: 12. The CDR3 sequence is CSGGHGQGSDEQFF. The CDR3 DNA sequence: TGCAGCGGGGGCCATGGACAGGGGAGCGATGAGCAGTTCTTC.